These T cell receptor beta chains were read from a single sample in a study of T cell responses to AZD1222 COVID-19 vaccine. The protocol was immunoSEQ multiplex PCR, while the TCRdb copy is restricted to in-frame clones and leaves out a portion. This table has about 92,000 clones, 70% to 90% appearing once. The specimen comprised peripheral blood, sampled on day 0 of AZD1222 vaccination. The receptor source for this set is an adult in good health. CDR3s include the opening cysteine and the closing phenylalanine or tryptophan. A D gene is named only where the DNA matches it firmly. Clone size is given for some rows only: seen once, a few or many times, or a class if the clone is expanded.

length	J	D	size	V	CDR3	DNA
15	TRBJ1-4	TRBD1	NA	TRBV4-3	CASRQTGGDREKLFF	TGCGCCAGCAGGCAAACAGGGGGGGATCGTGAAAAACTGTTTTTT
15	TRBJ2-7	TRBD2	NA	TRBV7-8	CASSSLAGGFYEQYF	TGTGCCAGCAGCTCTCTAGCGGGAGGGTTCTACGAGCAGTACTTC
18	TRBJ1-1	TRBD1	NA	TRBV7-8	CASSLSSRTGGMNTEAFF	TGTGCCAGCAGCTTAAGTAGTAGGACAGGGGGAATGAACACTGAAGCTTTCTTT
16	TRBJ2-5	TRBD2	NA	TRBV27	CASSGGLAGGQETQYF	TGTGCCAGCAGTGGAGGGCTAGCGGGAGGACAAGAGACCCAGTACTTC
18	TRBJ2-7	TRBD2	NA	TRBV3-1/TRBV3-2	CASSHHLRTSGSYYEQYF	TGTGCCAGCAGCCACCACTTGAGGACTAGCGGGAGTTACTACGAGCAGTACTTC
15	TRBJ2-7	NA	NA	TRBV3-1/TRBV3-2	CASSQVGHTSYEQYF	TGTGCCAGCAGCCAAGTCGGTCACACCTCCTACGAGCAGTACTTC
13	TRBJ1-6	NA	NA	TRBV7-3	CASSLQGNSPLHF	TGTGCCAGCAGCTTACAAGGGAACTCACCCCTCCACTTT
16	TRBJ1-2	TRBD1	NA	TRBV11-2	CASSFSGTGFNYGYTF	TGTGCCAGCAGCTTTAGTGGGACAGGATTTAACTATGGCTACACCTTC
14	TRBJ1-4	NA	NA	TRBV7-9	CASSLVRDSEKLFF	TGTGCCAGCAGCTTAGTAAGGGACTCTGAAAAACTGTTTTTT
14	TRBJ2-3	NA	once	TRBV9	CASSVDGNPDTQYF	TGTGCCAGCAGCGTAGATGGAAATCCAGATACGCAGTATTTT
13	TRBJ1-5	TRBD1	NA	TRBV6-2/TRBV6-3	CASSSRGFQPQHF	TGTGCCAGCAGTTCCAGGGGGTTCCAGCCCCAGCATTTT
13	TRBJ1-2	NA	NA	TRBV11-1	CASSQSGRYGYTF	TGTGCCAGCAGCCAAAGTGGGCGCTATGGCTACACCTTC
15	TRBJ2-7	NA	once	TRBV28	CASSPGPDPSYEQYF	TGTGCCAGCAGTCCGGGTCCTGACCCCTCCTACGAGCAGTACTTC
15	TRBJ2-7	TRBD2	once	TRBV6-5	CASSGSGRSSYEQYF	TGTGCCAGCAGCGGTAGCGGGAGAAGCTCCTACGAGCAGTACTTC
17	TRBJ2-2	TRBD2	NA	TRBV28	CASSLGTSGRWTGELFF	TGTGCCAGCAGTCTCGGGACTAGCGGGAGGTGGACCGGGGAGCTGTTTTTT
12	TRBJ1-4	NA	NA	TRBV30	CAWTRFGEKLFF	TGTGCCTGGACCAGGTTTGGTGAAAAACTGTTTTTT